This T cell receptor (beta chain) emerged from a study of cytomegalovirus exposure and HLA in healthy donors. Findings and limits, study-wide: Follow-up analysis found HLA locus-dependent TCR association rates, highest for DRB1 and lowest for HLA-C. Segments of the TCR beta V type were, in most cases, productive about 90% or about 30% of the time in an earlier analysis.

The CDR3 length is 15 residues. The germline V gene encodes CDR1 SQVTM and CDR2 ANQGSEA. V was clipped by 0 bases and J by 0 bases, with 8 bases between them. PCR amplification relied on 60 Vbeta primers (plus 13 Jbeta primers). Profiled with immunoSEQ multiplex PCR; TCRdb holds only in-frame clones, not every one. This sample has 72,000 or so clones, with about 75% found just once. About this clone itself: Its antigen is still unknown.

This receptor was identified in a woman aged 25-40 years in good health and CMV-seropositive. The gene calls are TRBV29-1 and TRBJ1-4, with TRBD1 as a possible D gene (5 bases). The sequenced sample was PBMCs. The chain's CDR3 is CSVEDSGSTNEKLFF. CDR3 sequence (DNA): TGCAGCGTTGAAGACTCAGGGTCAACTAATGAAAAACTGTTTTTT.